This T cell receptor beta chain originates from a study of control samples from healthy donors and cancer patients. Sequencing was performed with immunoSEQ multiplex PCR; in TCRdb, only in-frame clones are kept and a portion is missing. The sample holds more than 85,000 clones, roughly four fifths seen once. Sequences were obtained from blood. The TCR comes from a woman in her forties or fifties in good health.

The CDR3 loop reads CASSSRAGVSTDTQYF. The CDR3 DNA follows: TGTGCCAGCAGCTCGAGGGCGGGGGTAAGCACAGATACGCAGTATTTT. This chain joins TRBV9 and TRBJ2-3, with 7 nucleotides matching TRBD2. The V gene's germline CDR1 is SGDLS and CDR2 YYNGEE. The CDR3 contains 16 residues. V lost 4 bases and J lost 0; bases outside the gene matches: 8. Full variable domain (remainder filled in from reference TRBV9 and TRBJ2-3): DSGVTQTPKHLITATGQRVTLRCSPRSGDLSVYWYQQSLDQGLQFLIQYYNGEERAKGNILERFSAQQFPDLHSELNLSSLELGDSALYFCASSSRAGVSTDTQYFGPGTRLTVL.